The sequence of this T cell receptor beta chain was determined in a study of TIL therapy for anti-PD-1-resistant metastatic lung cancer. In the study overall: Patients then received nivolumab; progressors got lymphodepletion, TIL and IL-2. Tumors carried a median roughly 1.5 non-synonymous mutations per megabase.

V lost 1 base and J lost 0, with 13 bases in between. This CDR3 comprises 17 residues. CDR1 SGHDT and CDR2 YYEEEE come from the germline V gene. Noted time point: pre-treatment sample, taken before nivolumab and TIL therapy. This was the immunoSEQ v3 assay. The data were produced by immunoSEQ multiplex PCR, yet TCRdb's version contains in-frame clones alone and is incomplete. The table has tens of thousands of clones, around 79% seen once; the top ten hold 1.5% to 2%. The source material was blood, sampled at baseline. J is TRBJ2-2 and V is TRBV5-6; D is undetermined. This receptor was identified in a person aged 25 to 79 with non-small cell lung cancer. The CDR3 nucleotides are TGTGCCAGCAGCTTGTCGTGGGGTTCTGCGAACACCGGGGAGCTGTTTTTT. Its translation: CASSLSWGSANTGELFF.